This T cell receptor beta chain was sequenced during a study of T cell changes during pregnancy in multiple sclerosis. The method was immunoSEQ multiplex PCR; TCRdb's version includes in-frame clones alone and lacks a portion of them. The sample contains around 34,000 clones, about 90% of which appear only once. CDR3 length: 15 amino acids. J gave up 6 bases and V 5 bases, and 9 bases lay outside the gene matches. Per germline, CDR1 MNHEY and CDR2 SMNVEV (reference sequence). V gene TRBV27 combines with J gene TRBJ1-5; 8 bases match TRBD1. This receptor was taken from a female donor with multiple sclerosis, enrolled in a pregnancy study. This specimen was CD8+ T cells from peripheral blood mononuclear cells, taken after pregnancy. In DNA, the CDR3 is TGTGCCAGCAGTCCCCTGACAGGGGATGGTCAGCCCCAGCATTTT. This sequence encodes CASSPLTGDGQPQHF.